This T cell receptor (beta chain) was captured in a study of shared T cell receptors in the human thymus. The data were produced by immunoSEQ multiplex PCR, yet TCRdb's version contains in-frame clones alone and is incomplete. The sample consists of about 380,000 clones, roughly 94% of them appearing once. This CDR3 has 14 residues. Germline values: CDR1 SEHNR, CDR2 FQNEAQ (reference sequence). The V and J ends lost 2 bases and 5 bases respectively, with 10 bases between them. The chain links TRBV7-9 to TRBJ1-5; no firm D call. Sequenced input: thymocytes. The source of this sequence is a human donor. CDR3 nucleotide sequence: TGTGCCAGCAGCTTACGACAAGGAGATCAGCCCCAGCATTTT. This translates into CASSLRQGDQPQHF.